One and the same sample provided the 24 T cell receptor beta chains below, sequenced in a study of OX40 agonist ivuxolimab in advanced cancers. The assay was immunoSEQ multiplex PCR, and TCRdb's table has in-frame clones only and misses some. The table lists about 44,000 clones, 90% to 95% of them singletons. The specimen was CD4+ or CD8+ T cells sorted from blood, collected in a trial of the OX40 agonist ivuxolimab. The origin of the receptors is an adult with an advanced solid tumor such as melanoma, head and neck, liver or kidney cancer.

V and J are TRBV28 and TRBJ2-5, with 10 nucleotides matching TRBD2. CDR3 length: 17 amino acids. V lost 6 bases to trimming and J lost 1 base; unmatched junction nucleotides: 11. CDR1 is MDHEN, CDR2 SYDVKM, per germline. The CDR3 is CASSSGTSVTIQETQYF. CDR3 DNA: TGTGCCAGCAGCTCCGGGACTAGCGTAACCATCCAAGAGACCCAGTACTTC.

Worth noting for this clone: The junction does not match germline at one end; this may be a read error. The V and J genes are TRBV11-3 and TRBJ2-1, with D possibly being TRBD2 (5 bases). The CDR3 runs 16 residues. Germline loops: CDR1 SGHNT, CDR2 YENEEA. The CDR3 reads CASSLGPAATIDEQLF. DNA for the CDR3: TGTGCCAGCAGCTTAGGTCCAGCGGCTACCATTGATGAGCAGCTCTTC.

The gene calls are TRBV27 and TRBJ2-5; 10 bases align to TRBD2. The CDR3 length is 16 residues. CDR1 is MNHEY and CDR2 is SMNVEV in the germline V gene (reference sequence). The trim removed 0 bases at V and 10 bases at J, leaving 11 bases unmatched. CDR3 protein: CASSLSPSGGGGIQYF. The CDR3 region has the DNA TGTGCCAGCAGTTTATCTCCTAGCGGGGGCGGGGGGATCCAGTACTTC.

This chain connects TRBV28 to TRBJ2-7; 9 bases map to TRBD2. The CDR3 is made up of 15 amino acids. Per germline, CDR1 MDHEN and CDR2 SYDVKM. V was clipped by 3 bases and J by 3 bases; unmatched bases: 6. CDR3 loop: CASSFSKRGDYEQYF. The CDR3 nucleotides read TGTGCCAGCAGTTTTTCCAAGCGGGGGGACTACGAGCAGTACTTC.

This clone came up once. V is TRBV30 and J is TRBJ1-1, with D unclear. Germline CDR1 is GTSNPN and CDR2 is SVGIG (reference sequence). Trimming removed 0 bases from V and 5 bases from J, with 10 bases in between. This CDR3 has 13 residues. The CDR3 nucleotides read TGTGCCTGGAGTGTAGGAGGGAATACTGAAGCTTTCTTT. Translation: CAWSVGGNTEAFF.

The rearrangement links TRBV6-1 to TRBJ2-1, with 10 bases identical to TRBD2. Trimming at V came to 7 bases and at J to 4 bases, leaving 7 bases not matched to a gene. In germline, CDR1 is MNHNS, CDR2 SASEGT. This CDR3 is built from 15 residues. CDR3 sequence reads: CASNLQAGGYNEQFF. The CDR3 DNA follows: TGTGCCAGCAACCTACAAGCGGGAGGGTACAATGAGCAGTTCTTC.

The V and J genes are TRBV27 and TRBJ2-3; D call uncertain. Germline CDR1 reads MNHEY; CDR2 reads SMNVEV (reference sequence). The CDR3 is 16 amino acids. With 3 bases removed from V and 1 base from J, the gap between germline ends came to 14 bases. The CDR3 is CASSFSRFDGTDTQYF. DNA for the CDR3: TGTGCCAGCAGTTTCAGTCGGTTTGATGGCACAGATACGCAGTATTTT.

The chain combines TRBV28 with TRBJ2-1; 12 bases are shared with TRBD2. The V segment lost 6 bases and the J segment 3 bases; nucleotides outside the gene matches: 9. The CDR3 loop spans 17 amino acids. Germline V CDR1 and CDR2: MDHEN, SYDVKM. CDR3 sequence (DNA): TGTGCCAGCAGAACATATCTAGCGGGAGGGGACTACAATGAGCAGTTCTTC. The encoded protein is CASRTYLAGGDYNEQFF.

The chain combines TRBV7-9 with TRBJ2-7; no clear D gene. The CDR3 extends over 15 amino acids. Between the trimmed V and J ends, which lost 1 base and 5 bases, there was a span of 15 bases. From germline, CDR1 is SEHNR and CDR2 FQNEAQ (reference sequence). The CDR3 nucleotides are TGTGCCAGCAGCTTAGGCAGCTATGCCGGAGACGAGCAGTACTTC. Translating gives CASSLGSYAGDEQYF.

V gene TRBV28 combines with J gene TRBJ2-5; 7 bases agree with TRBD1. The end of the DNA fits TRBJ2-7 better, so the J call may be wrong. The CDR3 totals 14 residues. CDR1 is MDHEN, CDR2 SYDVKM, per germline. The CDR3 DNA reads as TGTGCCAGCAGCCGCGTAGGACAGGCTTACGAGCAGTACTTC. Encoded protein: CASSRVGQAYEQYF.

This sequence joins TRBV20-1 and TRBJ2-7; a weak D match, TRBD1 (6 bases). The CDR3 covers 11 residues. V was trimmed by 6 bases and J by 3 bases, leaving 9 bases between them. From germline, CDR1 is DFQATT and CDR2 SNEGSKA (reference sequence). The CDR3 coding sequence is TGCAGTGCCCGACAGGACTACGAGCAGTACTTC. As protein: CSARQDYEQYF.

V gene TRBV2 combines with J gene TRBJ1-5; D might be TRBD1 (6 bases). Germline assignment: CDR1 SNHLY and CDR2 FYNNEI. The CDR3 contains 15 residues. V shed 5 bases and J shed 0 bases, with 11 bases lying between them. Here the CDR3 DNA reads TGTGCCAGCAGTCCTATAGGGGGTAGCAATCAGCCCCAGCATTTT. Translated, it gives CASSPIGGSNQPQHF. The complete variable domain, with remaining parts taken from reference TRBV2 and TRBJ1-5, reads EPEVTQTPSHQVTQMGQEVILRCVPISNHLYFYWYRQILGQKVEFLVSFYNNEISEKSEIFDDQFSVERPDGSNFTLKIRSTKLEDSAMYFCASSPIGGSNQPQHFGDGTRLSIL.

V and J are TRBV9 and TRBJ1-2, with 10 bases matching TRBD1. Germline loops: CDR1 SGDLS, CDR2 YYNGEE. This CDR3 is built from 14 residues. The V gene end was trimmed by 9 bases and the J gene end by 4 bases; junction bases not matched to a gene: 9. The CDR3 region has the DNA TGTGCCACCTCTAAAGACAGGGGGCTCTATGGCTACACCTTC. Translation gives CATSKDRGLYGYTF.

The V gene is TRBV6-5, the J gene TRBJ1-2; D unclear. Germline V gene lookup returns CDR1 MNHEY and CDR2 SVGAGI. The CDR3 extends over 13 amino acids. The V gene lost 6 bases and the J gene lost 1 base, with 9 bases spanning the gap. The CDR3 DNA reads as TGTGCCAGCAGCCCTAGATTTAACTATGGCTACACCTTC. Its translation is CASSPRFNYGYTF.

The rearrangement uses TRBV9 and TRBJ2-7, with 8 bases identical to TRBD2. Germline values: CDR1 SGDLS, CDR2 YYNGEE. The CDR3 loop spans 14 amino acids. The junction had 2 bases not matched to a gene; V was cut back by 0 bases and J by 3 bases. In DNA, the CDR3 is TGTGCCAGCAGCGTAGAACGGGGGGGCTACGAGCAGTACTTC. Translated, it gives CASSVERGGYEQYF.

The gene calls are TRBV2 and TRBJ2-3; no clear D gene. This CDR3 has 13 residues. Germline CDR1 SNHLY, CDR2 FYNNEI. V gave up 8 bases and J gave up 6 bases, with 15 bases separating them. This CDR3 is CASYWTTDDTQYF. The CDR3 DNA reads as TGTGCCAGCTATTGGACCACCGACGATACGCAGTATTTT.

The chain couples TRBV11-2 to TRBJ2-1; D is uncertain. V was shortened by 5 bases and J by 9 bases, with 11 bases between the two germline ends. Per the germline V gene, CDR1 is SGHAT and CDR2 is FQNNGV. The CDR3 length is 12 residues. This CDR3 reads CASSIIEFEQFF. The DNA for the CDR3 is TGTGCCAGCAGCATCATAGAGTTTGAGCAGTTCTTC.

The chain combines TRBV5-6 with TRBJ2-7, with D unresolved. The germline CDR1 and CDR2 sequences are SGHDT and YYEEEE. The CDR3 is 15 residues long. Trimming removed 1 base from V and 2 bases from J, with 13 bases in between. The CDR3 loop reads CASSLLGEWTYEQYF. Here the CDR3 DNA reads TGTGCCAGCAGCTTGTTAGGTGAATGGACCTACGAGCAGTACTTC.

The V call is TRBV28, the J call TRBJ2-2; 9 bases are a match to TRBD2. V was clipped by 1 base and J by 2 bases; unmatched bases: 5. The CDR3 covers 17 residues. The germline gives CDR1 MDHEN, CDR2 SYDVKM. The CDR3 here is CASSLYGGRVNTGELFF. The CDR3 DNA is TGTGCCAGCAGTTTATACGGCGGGAGGGTTAACACCGGGGAGCTGTTTTTT. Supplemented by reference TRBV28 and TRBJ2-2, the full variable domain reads DVKVTQSSRYLVKRTGEKVFLECVQDMDHENMFWYRQDPGLGLRLIYFSYDVKMKEKGDIPEGYSVSREKKERFSLILESASTNQTSMYLCASSLYGGRVNTGELFFGEGSRLTVL.

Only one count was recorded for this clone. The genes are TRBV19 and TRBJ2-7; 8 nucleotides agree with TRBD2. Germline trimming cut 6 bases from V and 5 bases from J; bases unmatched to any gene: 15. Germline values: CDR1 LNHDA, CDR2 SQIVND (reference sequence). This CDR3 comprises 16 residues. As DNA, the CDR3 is TGTGCCAGTAGACCGGGGAGCGGGAGCAGATTCAACGAGCAGTACTTC. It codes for CASRPGSGSRFNEQYF. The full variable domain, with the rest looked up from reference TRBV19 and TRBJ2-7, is DGGITQSPKYLFRKEGQNVTLSCEQNLNHDAMYWYRQDPGQGLRLIYYSQIVNDFQKGDIAEGYSVSREKKESFPLTVTSAQKNPTAFYLCASRPGSGSRFNEQYFGPGTRLTVT.

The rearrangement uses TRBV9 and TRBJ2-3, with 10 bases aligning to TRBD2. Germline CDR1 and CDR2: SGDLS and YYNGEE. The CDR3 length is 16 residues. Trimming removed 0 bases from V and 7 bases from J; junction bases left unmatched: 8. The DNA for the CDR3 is TGTGCCAGCAGCGTAGGTACTAGCGGGGAAGTGAATACGCAGTATTTT. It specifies CASSVGTSGEVNTQYF.

The CDR3 protein is CASSEPGRTYGYTF. The CDR3 coding sequence is TGTGCCAGCAGCGAGCCCGGACGGACCTATGGCTACACCTTC. The chain links TRBV13 to TRBJ1-2; D is ambiguous. Germline CDR1 is PRHDT and CDR2 is FYEKMQ (reference sequence). The CDR3 covers 14 residues. Between the trimmed V and J ends, which lost 5 bases and 4 bases, there was a span of 14 bases.

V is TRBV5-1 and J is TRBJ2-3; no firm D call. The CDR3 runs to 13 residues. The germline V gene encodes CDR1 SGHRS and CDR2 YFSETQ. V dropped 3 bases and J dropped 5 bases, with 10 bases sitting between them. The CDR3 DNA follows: TGCGCCAGCAGCTCCCTCTCGGTAGATACGCAGTATTTT. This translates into CASSSLSVDTQYF.

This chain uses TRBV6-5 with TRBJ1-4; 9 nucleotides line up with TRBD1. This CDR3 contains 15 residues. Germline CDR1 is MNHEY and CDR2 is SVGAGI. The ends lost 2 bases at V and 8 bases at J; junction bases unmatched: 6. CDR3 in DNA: TGTGCCAGCAGTTACCGCGGGACAGGGAACGAAAAACTGTTTTTT. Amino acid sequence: CASSYRGTGNEKLFF.